These 10 T cell receptor beta chains originate from one sample sequenced in a study of T cell responses to AZD1222 COVID-19 vaccine. Using immunoSEQ multiplex PCR, the repertoire was profiled, and TCRdb retains in-frame clones only, with some absent. The repertoire consists of around 130,000 clones, with 86% occurring once and the leading ten covering about 3%. Material: peripheral blood, obtained 28 days after the second AZD1222 dose. These receptors all come from an adult who received the AZD1222 COVID-19 vaccine.

This chain joins TRBV19 and TRBJ1-5; 7 nucleotides align to TRBD1. V shed 5 bases and J 3 bases; nucleotides not matched to a gene: 10. CDR1 and CDR2 from the germline V gene are LNHDA and SQIVND (reference sequence). The CDR3 is 16 residues long. The CDR3: CASSRTGPTNNQPQHF. CDR3 nucleotides: TGTGCCAGTAGTCGGACAGGCCCCACGAACAATCAGCCCCAGCATTTT.

The chain carries TRBV28 and TRBJ1-3; 7 bases match TRBD1. J lost 5 bases, V lost 8 bases, and 6 bases had no gene match. Germline lookup yields CDR1 MDHEN and CDR2 SYDVKM. The CDR3 consists of 13 residues. CDR3 DNA: TGTGCCAGCCCTGACAGGGCTCGAAACACCATATATTTT. Residues: CASPDRARNTIYF.

The genes are TRBV5-1 and TRBJ2-7; D is ambiguous. Trimming left V 3 bases short and J 0 bases short, with 10 bases between. This CDR3 spans 14 amino acids. Germline V lookup: CDR1 SGHRS, CDR2 YFSETQ. The chain's CDR3 is CASSSDGRSYEQYF. The CDR3 nucleotides are TGCGCCAGCAGCTCAGACGGGCGCTCCTACGAGCAGTACTTC.

This chain connects TRBV6-4 to TRBJ2-3, with 7 bases matching TRBD2. The length of the CDR3 is 17 residues. V was pared by 4 bases and J by 2 bases, with 12 bases of the junction left unmatched. Germline values: CDR1 MRHNA, CDR2 SNTAGT. CDR3 residues: CASSGKVRGRDTDTQYF. The CDR3 nucleotides are TGTGCCAGCAGTGGCAAGGTGCGGGGGAGAGACACAGATACGCAGTATTTT.

This clone was recorded once. The chain is built from TRBV13 and TRBJ2-5, with TRBD1 matching 10 bases. V lost 5 bases, J lost 4 bases, and 7 bases stayed unmatched. The CDR3 is 15 amino acids. Germline V gene lookup returns CDR1 PRHDT and CDR2 FYEKMQ (reference sequence). CDR3 in amino acids: CASSPSTGGRETQYF. In nucleotides, the CDR3 is TGTGCCAGCAGCCCATCGACAGGGGGCCGAGAGACCCAGTACTTC.

The chain has TRBV30 and TRBJ1-1; D is unclear. The V and J ends lost 6 bases and 5 bases respectively, with 13 bases between them. This CDR3 is built from 12 residues. Germline values: CDR1 GTSNPN, CDR2 SVGIG (reference sequence). CDR3 in DNA: TGTGCCTGTATGTTTTATGGGACTGAAGCTTTCTTT. Amino acid sequence: CACMFYGTEAFF. The full variable domain, its missing parts supplied by reference TRBV30 and TRBJ1-1, is SQTIHQWPATLVQPVGSPLSLECTVEGTSNPNLYWYRQAAGRGLQLLFYSVGIGQISSEVPQNLSASRPQDRQFILSSKKLLLSDSGFYLCACMFYGTEAFFGQGTRLTVV.

V gene TRBV19 combines with J gene TRBJ1-4; D perhaps matches TRBD1 (5 bases). Deletions cut 0 bases from V and 10 bases from J, with 12 bases between. CDR3 length: 14 amino acids. CDR1 LNHDA and CDR2 SQIVND come from the germline V gene (reference sequence). CDR3 sequence (DNA): TGTGCCAGTAGTATAGAAACCGGGACGGGAAAACTGTTTTTT. Translating it yields CASSIETGTGKLFF.

The chain joins TRBV10-3 to TRBJ1-2, with D uncertain. CDR3 length equals 13 residues. V lost 2 bases and J 2 bases, leaving 6 bases between the germline ends. The V gene's germline CDR1 is ENHRY and CDR2 SYGVKD. CDR3 residues: CAISEGENYGYTF. As DNA, the CDR3 is TGTGCCATCAGTGAGGGTGAGAACTATGGCTACACCTTC.

The chain recombines TRBV27 with TRBJ1-1, with TRBD1 identical over 9 bases. This CDR3 contains 15 residues. Germline-derived CDR1 and CDR2 are MNHEY and SMNVEV (reference sequence). Germline trimming cut 2 bases from V and 7 bases from J; bases unmatched to any gene: 8. CDR3 nucleotide sequence: TGTGCCAGCAGTTTACGAGGACAGGGGCCTAGTGAAGCTTTCTTT. The encoded protein is CASSLRGQGPSEAFF.

V gene TRBV29-1 combines with J gene TRBJ1-2; no clear D gene. The CDR3 is made up of 12 amino acids. Trimming shortened V by 5 bases and J by 0 bases, and 7 bases separated the two germline ends. The germline CDR1 and CDR2 sequences are SQVTM and ANQGSEA. The CDR3 sequence: CSVTASNYGYTF. In nucleotides, the CDR3 is TGCAGCGTTACGGCCTCTAACTATGGCTACACCTTC.